This record concerns one TCR beta chain sequence. Antigen specificity is unknown. From the multiplex PCR reads, TCRdb called clonotypes with MiXCR, one entry per CDR3 protein. Among 150,000 to 250,000 distinct CDR3 sequences, around 33% were seen once, and the ten largest hold around 4.4%. Germline V gene data show CDR1 as LNHNV and CDR2 as YYDKDF (reference sequence). The CDR3 sequence is 15 residues long. J lost 9 bases, V lost 1 base, and 11 bases had no gene match. This sample is drawn from a study of breast tumors, draining lymph nodes, adjacent tissues. Notes on the study in general: Luminal-like breast cancer showed significantly greater tumor-nontumor repertoire similarity than basal-like breast cancer did. That most tumor T cells come from lymph nodes remained unproven. Tumor TCR diversity was below lymph nodes but above nontumor tissue. Findings are consistent with lymph node origin and intratumoral expansion of most tumor T cells.

Samples came from axillary lymph nodes draining the breast cancer. The clonotype was recovered from a female donor with breast cancer. Some clones in this sample may be carry-over from other donors' samples. This chain connects TRBV15 to TRBJ2-5; TRBD2 matches at 7 bases. The sample comprised axillary lymph node tissue. DNA for the CDR3: TGTGCCACCAGCAGAGTTACTAGCGCCAAAGACGCCCAGTACTTC. This encodes CATSRVTSAKDAQYF.